The rows below give T cell receptor beta chains drawn from one sample of a study of blood T cell repertoires in COVID-19. Some clones are missing from TCRdb's copy, which holds only in-frame ones; the method was immunoSEQ multiplex PCR. The repertoire holds a few hundred thousand clones, with around 86% as singletons. The sample comprised peripheral blood. These receptors all stem from a man younger than 40 who had recovered from COVID-19. The CDR3 runs from the conserved cysteine through the conserved F or W. A D gene is named only where the DNA matches it firmly. Some rows have no size entry. The others give once, few or many, or a class for an expanded clone.

j_gene: TRBJ1-1; abundance: -; v_gene: TRBV19; d_gene: TRBD1; CDR3aa: CASRDTGQGEIKAFF; CDR3nt: TGTGCCAGTAGGGACACGGGACAGGGGGAGATTAAAGCTTTCTTT
j_gene: TRBJ2-1; abundance: -; v_gene: TRBV7-9; d_gene: -; CDR3aa: CASSLRSSYNEQFF; CDR3nt: TGTGCCAGCAGCCTACGAAGCTCCTACAATGAGCAGTTCTTC
j_gene: TRBJ1-6; abundance: -; v_gene: TRBV11-2; d_gene: -; CDR3aa: CASSLRAGGDSPLHF; CDR3nt: TGTGCCAGCAGCCTCCGCGCCGGGGGGGATTCACCCCTCCACTTT
j_gene: TRBJ2-1; abundance: few; v_gene: TRBV6-1; d_gene: TRBD2; CDR3aa: CASSESGGSYNEQFF; CDR3nt: TGTGCCAGCAGTGAGAGCGGGGGCTCCTACAATGAGCAGTTCTTC
j_gene: TRBJ2-5; abundance: -; v_gene: TRBV3-1/TRBV3-2; d_gene: -; CDR3aa: CASSPPTGGIGETQYF; CDR3nt: TGTGCCAGCAGCCCCCCAACTGGAGGGATTGGAGAGACCCAGTACTTC
j_gene: TRBJ1-4; abundance: few; v_gene: TRBV10-3; d_gene: TRBD1; CDR3aa: CAISNSGTGTTNEKLFF; CDR3nt: TGTGCCATCAGTAATTCCGGGACAGGTACAACTAATGAAAAACTGTTTTTT
j_gene: TRBJ2-5; abundance: once; v_gene: TRBV18; d_gene: TRBD1; CDR3aa: CASSPGQAQETQYF; CDR3nt: TGTGCCAGCTCACCGGGACAGGCCCAAGAGACCCAGTACTTC
j_gene: TRBJ2-5; abundance: -; v_gene: TRBV10-1; d_gene: TRBD2; CDR3aa: CASSASGGETQYF; CDR3nt: TGCGCCAGCTCGGCTAGCGGGGGAGAGACCCAGTACTTC
j_gene: TRBJ1-2; abundance: -; v_gene: TRBV11-2; d_gene: -; CDR3aa: CASSSQAGIWGYTF; CDR3nt: TGTGCCAGCAGCTCTCAGGCGGGGATTTGGGGCTACACCTTC
j_gene: TRBJ2-1; abundance: -; v_gene: TRBV5-4; d_gene: TRBD1; CDR3aa: CASSLAGTGGDNEQFF; CDR3nt: TGTGCCAGCAGCTTGGCAGGGACAGGGGGTGACAATGAGCAGTTCTTC
j_gene: TRBJ1-1; abundance: -; v_gene: TRBV6-4; d_gene: -; CDR3aa: CASSSDRNTEAFF; CDR3nt: TGTGCCAGCAGTTCGGACAGAAACACTGAAGCTTTCTTT
j_gene: TRBJ1-6; abundance: -; v_gene: TRBV5-1; d_gene: TRBD1; CDR3aa: CASSLDRGASPLHF; CDR3nt: TGCGCCAGCAGCTTAGACAGGGGAGCATCACCCCTCCACTTT
j_gene: TRBJ2-3; abundance: -; v_gene: TRBV15; d_gene: TRBD2; CDR3aa: CATSRRVAGDTQYF; CDR3nt: TGTGCCACCAGCAGGCGGGTAGCGGGGGATACGCAGTATTTT
j_gene: TRBJ2-7; abundance: -; v_gene: TRBV6-1; d_gene: TRBD1; CDR3aa: CASSEGQGAGTYEQYF; CDR3nt: TGTGCCAGCAGTGAAGGACAGGGGGCGGGGACCTACGAGCAGTACTTC
j_gene: TRBJ2-7; abundance: -; v_gene: TRBV3-1/TRBV3-2; d_gene: -; CDR3aa: CASSQADTYSYEQYF; CDR3nt: TGTGCCAGCAGCCAAGCCGACACATACTCCTACGAGCAGTACTTC
j_gene: TRBJ1-1; abundance: -; v_gene: TRBV6-5; d_gene: -; CDR3aa: CASSYSMGQGGTEAFF; CDR3nt: TGTGCCAGCAGTTACTCGATGGGCCAAGGGGGCACTGAAGCTTTCTTT
j_gene: TRBJ2-7; abundance: few; v_gene: TRBV12-3/TRBV12-4; d_gene: -; CDR3aa: CASSLHSPYEQYF; CDR3nt: TGTGCCAGCAGTTTACACAGCCCCTACGAGCAGTACTTC
j_gene: TRBJ1-1; abundance: -; v_gene: TRBV4-2; d_gene: -; CDR3aa: CASSHPRDFEAFF; CDR3nt: TGTGCCAGCAGCCACCCCCGGGATTTTGAAGCTTTCTTT
j_gene: TRBJ1-2; abundance: -; v_gene: TRBV3-1/TRBV3-2; d_gene: -; CDR3aa: CASSPPTMAGYTF; CDR3nt: TGTGCCAGCAGCCCCCCGACTATGGCTGGCTACACCTTC
j_gene: TRBJ1-1; abundance: -; v_gene: TRBV6-5; d_gene: TRBD1; CDR3aa: CASNTGTGGIKAFF; CDR3nt: TGTGCCAGCAACACCGGGACAGGGGGTATAAAAGCTTTCTTT
j_gene: TRBJ2-3; abundance: -; v_gene: TRBV7-6; d_gene: -; CDR3aa: CASSLESGADTQYF; CDR3nt: TGTGCCAGCAGCTTAGAGTCGGGGGCAGATACGCAGTATTTT
j_gene: TRBJ2-7; abundance: -; v_gene: TRBV3-1/TRBV3-2; d_gene: -; CDR3aa: CASSQVPGLDEQYF; CDR3nt: TGTGCCAGCAGCCAAGTCCCAGGCCTCGACGAGCAGTACTTC
j_gene: TRBJ2-1; abundance: -; v_gene: TRBV4-1; d_gene: TRBD2; CDR3aa: CASSRGLAGGRYNEQFF; CDR3nt: TGCGCCAGCAGCCGCGGATTAGCGGGGGGGCGTTACAATGAGCAGTTCTTC
j_gene: TRBJ2-2; abundance: -; v_gene: TRBV28; d_gene: -; CDR3aa: CASSFLGNTGELFF; CDR3nt: TGTGCCAGCAGTTTCCTAGGGAACACCGGGGAGCTGTTTTTT
j_gene: TRBJ1-5; abundance: -; v_gene: TRBV28; d_gene: -; CDR3aa: CASSSGSQPQHF; CDR3nt: TGTGCCAGCAGCTCGGGGTCTCAGCCCCAGCATTTT
j_gene: TRBJ1-1; abundance: -; v_gene: TRBV2; d_gene: -; CDR3aa: CAIERVANTEAFF; CDR3nt: TGTGCCATCGAGCGGGTAGCGAACACTGAAGCTTTCTTT
j_gene: TRBJ2-3; abundance: -; v_gene: TRBV27; d_gene: TRBD2; CDR3aa: CASSFGLAASQDTQYF; CDR3nt: TGTGCCAGCAGCTTCGGACTAGCGGCCTCGCAGGATACGCAGTATTTT
j_gene: TRBJ1-5; abundance: -; v_gene: TRBV6-5; d_gene: TRBD1; CDR3aa: CASSRMDREDQPQHF; CDR3nt: TGTGCCAGCAGCCGAATGGACAGGGAGGATCAGCCCCAGCATTTT
j_gene: TRBJ2-2; abundance: few; v_gene: TRBV4-2; d_gene: -; CDR3aa: CASSQDPEGTGELFF; CDR3nt: TGTGCCAGCAGCCAAGATCCGGAGGGCACCGGGGAGCTGTTTTTT
j_gene: TRBJ2-1; abundance: -; v_gene: TRBV5-6; d_gene: TRBD2; CDR3aa: CASSSGPAGEAREQFF; CDR3nt: TGTGCCAGCAGCTCCGGGCCAGCGGGGGAGGCACGTGAGCAGTTCTTC
j_gene: TRBJ1-2; abundance: -; v_gene: TRBV19; d_gene: TRBD1; CDR3aa: CASRSQGAYYGYTF; CDR3nt: TGTGCCAGTAGAAGCCAGGGGGCCTACTATGGCTACACCTTC
j_gene: TRBJ1-6; abundance: many; v_gene: TRBV6-1; d_gene: -; CDR3aa: CASSESQGNSPLHF; CDR3nt: TGTGCCAGCAGTGAGTCGCAGGGGAATTCACCCCTCCACTTT
j_gene: TRBJ1-5; abundance: once; v_gene: TRBV6-5; d_gene: -; CDR3aa: CASRLPGYDQPQHF; CDR3nt: TGTGCCAGCAGGCTCCCGGGATATGATCAGCCCCAGCATTTT
j_gene: TRBJ2-1; abundance: -; v_gene: TRBV6-5; d_gene: -; CDR3aa: CASSQDSPLWDEQFF; CDR3nt: TGTGCCAGCAGCCAGGACTCTCCCCTCTGGGATGAGCAGTTCTTC
j_gene: TRBJ2-3; abundance: -; v_gene: TRBV3-1/TRBV3-2; d_gene: -; CDR3aa: CASSQARSVTDTQYF; CDR3nt: TGTGCCAGCAGCCAAGCCCGATCAGTTACAGATACGCAGTATTTT